The 7 T cell receptor beta chains reported below all come from one sample, sequenced in a study of OX40 agonist ivuxolimab in advanced cancers. Libraries were prepared by immunoSEQ multiplex PCR; TCRdb keeps only in-frame clonotypes and omits some of them. In the table there are approximately 82,000 clones, approximately 82% of which are singletons. This specimen was CD4+ or CD8+ T cells sorted from blood, taken in a trial of the OX40 agonist ivuxolimab. Receptors were obtained from an adult with an advanced solid tumor such as melanoma, head and neck, liver or kidney cancer.

This rearrangement joins TRBV19 to TRBJ2-7; no reliable D call. V lost 1 base to trimming and J lost 3 bases, with 7 bases between them. The CDR3 extends over 13 amino acids. CDR1 and CDR2 from the germline V gene are LNHDA and SQIVND (reference sequence). The CDR3 DNA reads as TGTGCCAGTAGTATAGGGTTTAGCTACGAGCAGTACTTC. Its protein product is CASSIGFSYEQYF. Combining the CDR3 with reference TRBV19 and TRBJ2-7 gives the whole variable domain DGGITQSPKYLFRKEGQNVTLSCEQNLNHDAMYWYRQDPGQGLRLIYYSQIVNDFQKGDIAEGYSVSREKKESFPLTVTSAQKNPTAFYLCASSIGFSYEQYFGPGTRLTVT.

This clone appeared once. The chain uses TRBV4-1 and TRBJ2-5, with 9 bases aligning to TRBD2. CDR3 length equals 14 residues. The junction had 5 bases not matched to a gene; V was cut back by 8 bases and J by 1 base. Germline lookup yields CDR1 MGHRA and CDR2 YSYEKL. CDR3 amino acids: CASGTAGGQETQYF. Written as DNA, the CDR3 is TGCGCCAGCGGGACAGCGGGGGGCCAAGAGACCCAGTACTTC.

This chain links TRBV6-5 with TRBJ1-1; D unresolved. The CDR3 is 14 amino acids. From germline, CDR1 is MNHEY and CDR2 SVGAGI. V was clipped by 6 bases and J by 5 bases, with 16 bases between them. The CDR3 DNA is TGTGCCAGCAGACCCCAAGGAGGGCGGACTGAAGCTTTCTTT. Amino acid sequence: CASRPQGGRTEAFF.

The chain combines TRBV5-1 with TRBJ2-2; TRBD1 might be the D (5 bases). Germline CDR1 is SGHRS and CDR2 is YFSETQ. There are 14 residues in the CDR3. Deletions cut 4 bases from V and 4 bases from J, with 11 bases between. The DNA of the CDR3 is TGCGCCAGCAGCAAGCAGGGCGGCACCGGGGAGCTGTTTTTT. Protein: CASSKQGGTGELFF.

V is TRBV6-5 and J is TRBJ1-2; D is possibly TRBD1 (6 bases). V lost 6 bases and J lost 4, with 15 bases in between. Germline lookup yields CDR1 MNHEY and CDR2 SVGAGI. This CDR3 is built from 14 residues. The DNA of the CDR3 is TGTGCCAGCAGCATACAAAGGGGGGCCTATGGCTACACCTTC. It yields the protein CASSIQRGAYGYTF.

This clone was seen a handful of times. This rearrangement joins TRBV19 to TRBJ1-2; 10 positions agree with TRBD1. The CDR3 totals 15 residues. Looked up from germline, CDR1 is LNHDA and CDR2 is SQIVND (reference sequence). Trimming took 4 bases from V and 9 from J; bases not matched to a gene: 11. The DNA for the CDR3 is TGTGCCAGTAGTACCCCGACAGGGGGCAGACGGAGCTACACCTTC. This encodes CASSTPTGGRRSYTF.

This chain joins TRBV2 and TRBJ1-6, with D unclear. The V end was cut by 11 bases, the J end by 7 bases, with 18 bases between. Germline CDR1 and CDR2: SNHLY and FYNNEI. The CDR3 is 14 residues long. The CDR3 nucleotides are TGTGCCGGGCGCTTTAGTGGGGAGAATTCACCCCTCCACTTT. Translation: CAGRFSGENSPLHF.